Sequencing of this TCR beta chain was carried out in a study of T cells in Graves' hyperthyroidism and ophthalmopathy. General study results and limits: Model predictions of ophthalmopathy came a median around 6.5 months before onset.

In patients aged 18 to 65, hyperthyroidism was newly diagnosed, with duration under 2 months. The study excluded patients with uncontrolled infection, other autoimmune disease, pregnancy or lactation. Approximately 10 ml of fresh peripheral blood supplied the PBMCs. Amplification yielded TCR beta CDR3 regions, with RNA transcripts as the source. Researchers ran a first-round RT-PCR on the TCR CDR3 using the HTBI primer set. TCRdb recomputed calls from the multiplex PCR reads with MiXCR, one row per CDR3 protein. This sample has around 400,000 distinct CDR3 sequences; 15% to 19% occur once, and the top ten carry roughly 25%. Germline V gene lookup returns CDR1 SGHTA and CDR2 FQGNSA. V was clipped by 1 base and J by 1 base; unmatched bases: 4. The CDR3 spans 16 residues. This clonotype was seen repeatedly, ten times or more. Its antigen is still unknown.

The chain carries TRBV7-2 and TRBJ2-3; 8 positions agree with TRBD1. The sequenced sample was blood. This clonotype originated in a young woman with Graves' hyperthyroidism that later progressed to Graves' ophthalmopathy. As DNA, the CDR3 is TGTGCCAGCAGCTTAGTAGGCAGGGGGCGCACAGATACGCAGTATTTT. Translated, it gives CASSLVGRGRTDTQYF.